This record covers a single T cell receptor (beta chain). The data were taken from a study of T cell changes during pregnancy in multiple sclerosis. Trimming cost V 6 bases and J 8 bases, with 14 bases left between them. Germline V CDR1 and CDR2: LNHDA, SQIVND (reference sequence). The CDR3 loop spans 13 amino acids. This table comes from immunoSEQ multiplex PCR, and its TCRdb copy is limited to in-frame clones, with some not included. Of about 61,000 clones listed, approximately 86% were seen once; the top ten hold 1.5% to 2%. This clonotype was obtained from a female donor with multiple sclerosis, enrolled in a pregnancy study. This chain connects TRBV19 to TRBJ2-1, with D tentatively TRBD1 (6 bases). The source was peripheral blood, collected in the first trimester of pregnancy. CDR3: CASRSRQVDEQFF. The DNA of the CDR3 is TGTGCCAGTAGGAGTCGACAGGTTGATGAGCAGTTCTTC.